The 7 T cell receptor beta chains reported below all come from one sample, sequenced in a study of cytomegalovirus exposure and HLA in healthy donors. The PCR had 60 Vbeta and 13 Jbeta primers. Only in-frame clones appear in the TCRdb table, and some are missing; sequencing was by immunoSEQ multiplex PCR. Of approximately 210,000 clones listed, around 84% were seen once; the top ten hold approximately 1.7%. The specimen was PBMCs. These receptor sequences come from a woman under 30 in good health and CMV-seronegative.

The chain couples TRBV7-2 to TRBJ2-1; 11 bases are a match to TRBD2. The CDR3 runs to 18 residues. V lost 5 bases to trimming and J lost 1 base; unmatched junction nucleotides: 10. CDR1 SGHTA and CDR2 FQGNSA come from the germline V gene. The CDR3 region has the DNA TGTGCCAGCAGCACTCCGAGACTAGCGGGAACTTCCTACAATGAGCAGTTCTTC. This gives the protein CASSTPRLAGTSYNEQFF.

The chain joins TRBV19 to TRBJ1-2, with TRBD1 identical over 8 bases. The ends lost 3 bases at V and 4 bases at J; junction bases unmatched: 4. This CDR3 spans 14 amino acids. Germline assignment: CDR1 LNHDA and CDR2 SQIVND (reference sequence). The DNA for the CDR3 is TGTGCCAGTAGTATTCGACAGGGGAGCTATGGCTACACCTTC. This gives the protein CASSIRQGSYGYTF.

This sequence joins TRBV7-9 and TRBJ2-7; 8 bases match TRBD1. The CDR3 length is 16 residues. With 5 bases clipped from V and 3 bases from J, the junction kept 12 bases outside the gene matches. Germline V gene lookup returns CDR1 SEHNR and CDR2 FQNEAQ (reference sequence). The CDR3 region is CASSPNLGQGGYEQYF. CDR3 nucleotide sequence: TGTGCCAGCAGCCCAAACCTCGGACAGGGCGGCTACGAGCAGTACTTC.

J is TRBJ2-5 and V is TRBV6-1, with D perhaps matching TRBD1 (6 bases). The V and J ends lost 8 bases and 2 bases respectively, with 15 bases between them. The length of the CDR3 is 14 residues. Germline V gives CDR1 MNHNS, CDR2 SASEGT. Written as DNA, the CDR3 is TGTGCCAGCTTTGGTCCCGGGACACAAGAGACCCAGTACTTC. Its protein is CASFGPGTQETQYF.

The chain couples TRBV12-5 to TRBJ2-7; 8 bases align to TRBD1. This CDR3 has 17 amino acids. Germline CDR1 reads LGHNT; CDR2 reads FRNRAP. J gave up 7 bases and V 5 bases, and 19 bases lay outside the gene matches. This CDR3 reads CASGGSAGRGRNHEQYF. As DNA, the CDR3 is TGTGCTAGTGGTGGGTCTGCGGGCAGGGGGCGTAATCATGAGCAGTACTTC.

This clone is a singleton in its sample. The chain carries TRBV5-1 and TRBJ2-3, with D perhaps matching TRBD1 (6 bases). This CDR3 contains 12 residues. Trimming cost V 7 bases and J 3 bases, with 9 bases left between them. Germline V gene data show CDR1 as SGHRS and CDR2 as YFSETQ. The CDR3 nucleotides read TGCGCCAGCCAACAGGGAACAGATACGCAGTATTTT. Its translation: CASQQGTDTQYF.

J is TRBJ2-5 and V is TRBV27; 8 nucleotides align to TRBD2. The CDR3 consists of 13 residues. J gave up 2 bases and V 7 bases, and 3 bases lay outside the gene matches. The V gene's germline CDR1 is MNHEY and CDR2 SMNVEV (reference sequence). The CDR3 nucleotides read TGTGCCAGCAAAAAGCGGGGGCAAGAGACCCAGTACTTC. As protein: CASKKRGQETQYF.